This T cell receptor beta chain was identified in a study of blood T cell repertoires in COVID-19. In the authors' workflow: The assay estimated nucleated cells by amplifying reference gene primers. Measured with immunoSEQ multiplex PCR; TCRdb has only the in-frame clones, and not every one. V, J and clone size were drawn from that table, and D and trimming were deduced from the DNA. The table lists 200,000 to 250,000 clones, roughly 85% of them singletons. The CDR3 is made up of 16 amino acids. Trimming cost V 5 bases and J 2 bases; bases outside gene matches: 11. Germline loops: CDR1 SEHNR, CDR2 FQNEAQ (reference sequence).

This sequence originates from a man aged 40-55 years with acute or convalescent COVID-19. The sample comprised peripheral blood. This chain joins TRBV7-9 and TRBJ2-5, with TRBD2 identical over 7 bases. The CDR3 coding sequence is TGTGCCAGCAGCCCGTGGGGTAGCGGGTCTCAAGAGACCCAGTACTTC. Protein sequence: CASSPWGSGSQETQYF.